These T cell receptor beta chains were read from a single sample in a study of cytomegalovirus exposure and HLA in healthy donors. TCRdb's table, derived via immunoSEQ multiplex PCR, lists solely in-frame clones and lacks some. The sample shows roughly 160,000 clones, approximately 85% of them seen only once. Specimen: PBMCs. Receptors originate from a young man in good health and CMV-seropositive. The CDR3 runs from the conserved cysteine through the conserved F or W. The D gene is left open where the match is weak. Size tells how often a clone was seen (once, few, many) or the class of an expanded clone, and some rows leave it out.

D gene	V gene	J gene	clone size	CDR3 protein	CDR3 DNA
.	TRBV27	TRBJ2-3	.	CASSLLTVLATDTQYF	TGTGCCAGCAGTCTATTGACAGTTCTGGCTACAGATACGCAGTATTTT
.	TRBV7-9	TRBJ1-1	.	CSSSRVGREAFF	TGTTCCAGCAGCCGGGTAGGCCGTGAAGCTTTCTTT
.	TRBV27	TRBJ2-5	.	CASSLYQGETQYF	TGTGCCAGCAGTTTATATCAGGGGGAGACCCAGTACTTC
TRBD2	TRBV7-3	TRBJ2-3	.	CASSPGGSTDTQYF	TGTGCCAGCAGCCCGGGGGGTAGCACAGATACGCAGTATTTT
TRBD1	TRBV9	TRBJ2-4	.	CASSQGTGKNIQYF	TGTGCCAGCAGCCAAGGGACAGGGAAAAACATTCAGTACTTC
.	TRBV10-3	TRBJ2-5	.	CAISESQDSETQYF	TGTGCCATCAGTGAGTCGCAGGATTCGGAGACCCAGTACTTC
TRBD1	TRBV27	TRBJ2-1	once	CASTLGQGVDNEQFF	TGTGCCAGCACCCTAGGACAGGGGGTTGACAATGAGCAGTTCTTC
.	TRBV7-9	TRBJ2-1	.	CSSSLSYSTPYNEQFF	TGTTCCAGCAGCTTATCCTACTCCACTCCCTACAATGAGCAGTTCTTC
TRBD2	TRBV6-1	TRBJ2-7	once	CASTSGTYEQYF	TGTGCCAGCACCAGCGGGACCTACGAGCAGTACTTC
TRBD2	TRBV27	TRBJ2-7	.	CASRPGGAGYSYEQYF	TGTGCCAGCAGGCCGGGGGGAGCGGGATACTCCTACGAGCAGTACTTC
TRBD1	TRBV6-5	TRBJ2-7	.	CASSSRPGQGAYEQYF	TGTGCCAGCAGTTCCCGCCCGGGACAGGGGGCTTACGAGCAGTACTTC
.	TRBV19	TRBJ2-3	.	CASSGSVSTDTQYF	TGTGCCAGTAGTGGTAGCGTTAGCACAGATACGCAGTATTTT
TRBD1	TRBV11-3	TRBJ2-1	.	CASIPGTGGWNEQFF	TGTGCCAGCATCCCCGGGACAGGGGGCTGGAATGAGCAGTTCTTC
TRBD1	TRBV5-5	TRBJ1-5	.	CASSWDRSSNQPQHF	TGTGCCAGCAGCTGGGACAGGTCTAGCAATCAGCCCCAGCATTTT
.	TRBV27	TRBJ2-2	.	CASRFDRLNTGELFF	TGTGCCAGCAGATTCGACAGGCTGAACACCGGGGAGCTGTTTTTT
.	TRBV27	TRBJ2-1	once	CASSLIPGNANEQFF	TGTGCCAGCAGTTTAATTCCAGGGAATGCCAATGAGCAGTTCTTC
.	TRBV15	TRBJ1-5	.	CATSRAPGGPNQPQHF	TGTGCCACCAGCAGAGCCCCGGGGGGCCCCAATCAGCCCCAGCATTTT
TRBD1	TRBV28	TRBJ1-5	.	CASRPGTGRNQPQHF	TGTGCCAGCAGGCCCGGGACAGGGCGCAATCAGCCCCAGCATTTT
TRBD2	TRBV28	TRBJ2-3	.	CASSSRTRPLDTQYF	TGTGCCAGCAGTTCACGGACTAGGCCCCTAGATACGCAGTATTTT
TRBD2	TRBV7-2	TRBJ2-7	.	CASTRGVRYEQYF	TGTGCCAGCACTCGGGGGGTCCGCTACGAGCAGTACTTC
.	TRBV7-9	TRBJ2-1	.	CASSLGGDGGGEQFF	TGTGCCAGCAGCTTAGGGGGAGACGGTGGCGGGGAGCAGTTCTTC
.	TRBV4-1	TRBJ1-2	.	CASSQSGEGAYGYTF	TGCGCCAGCAGCCAATCCGGCGAAGGGGCCTATGGCTACACCTTC
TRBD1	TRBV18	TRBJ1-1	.	CASSPEDRDDTEAFF	TGTGCCAGCTCACCCGAGGACAGGGATGATACTGAAGCTTTCTTT